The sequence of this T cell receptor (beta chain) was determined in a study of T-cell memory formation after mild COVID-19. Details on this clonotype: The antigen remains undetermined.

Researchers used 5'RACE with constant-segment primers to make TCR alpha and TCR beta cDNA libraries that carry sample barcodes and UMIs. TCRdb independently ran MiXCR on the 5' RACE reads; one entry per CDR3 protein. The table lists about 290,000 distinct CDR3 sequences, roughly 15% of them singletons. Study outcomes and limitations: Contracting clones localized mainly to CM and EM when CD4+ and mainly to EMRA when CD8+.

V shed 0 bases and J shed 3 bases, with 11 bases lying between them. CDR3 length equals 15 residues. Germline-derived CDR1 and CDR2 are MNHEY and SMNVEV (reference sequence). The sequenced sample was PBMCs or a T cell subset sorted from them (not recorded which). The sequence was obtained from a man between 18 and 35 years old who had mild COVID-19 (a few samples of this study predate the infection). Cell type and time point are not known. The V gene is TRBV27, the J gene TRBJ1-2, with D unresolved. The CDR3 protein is CASSLSVQAYYGYTF. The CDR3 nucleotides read TGTGCCAGCAGTTTATCGGTGCAGGCTTACTATGGCTACACCTTC.